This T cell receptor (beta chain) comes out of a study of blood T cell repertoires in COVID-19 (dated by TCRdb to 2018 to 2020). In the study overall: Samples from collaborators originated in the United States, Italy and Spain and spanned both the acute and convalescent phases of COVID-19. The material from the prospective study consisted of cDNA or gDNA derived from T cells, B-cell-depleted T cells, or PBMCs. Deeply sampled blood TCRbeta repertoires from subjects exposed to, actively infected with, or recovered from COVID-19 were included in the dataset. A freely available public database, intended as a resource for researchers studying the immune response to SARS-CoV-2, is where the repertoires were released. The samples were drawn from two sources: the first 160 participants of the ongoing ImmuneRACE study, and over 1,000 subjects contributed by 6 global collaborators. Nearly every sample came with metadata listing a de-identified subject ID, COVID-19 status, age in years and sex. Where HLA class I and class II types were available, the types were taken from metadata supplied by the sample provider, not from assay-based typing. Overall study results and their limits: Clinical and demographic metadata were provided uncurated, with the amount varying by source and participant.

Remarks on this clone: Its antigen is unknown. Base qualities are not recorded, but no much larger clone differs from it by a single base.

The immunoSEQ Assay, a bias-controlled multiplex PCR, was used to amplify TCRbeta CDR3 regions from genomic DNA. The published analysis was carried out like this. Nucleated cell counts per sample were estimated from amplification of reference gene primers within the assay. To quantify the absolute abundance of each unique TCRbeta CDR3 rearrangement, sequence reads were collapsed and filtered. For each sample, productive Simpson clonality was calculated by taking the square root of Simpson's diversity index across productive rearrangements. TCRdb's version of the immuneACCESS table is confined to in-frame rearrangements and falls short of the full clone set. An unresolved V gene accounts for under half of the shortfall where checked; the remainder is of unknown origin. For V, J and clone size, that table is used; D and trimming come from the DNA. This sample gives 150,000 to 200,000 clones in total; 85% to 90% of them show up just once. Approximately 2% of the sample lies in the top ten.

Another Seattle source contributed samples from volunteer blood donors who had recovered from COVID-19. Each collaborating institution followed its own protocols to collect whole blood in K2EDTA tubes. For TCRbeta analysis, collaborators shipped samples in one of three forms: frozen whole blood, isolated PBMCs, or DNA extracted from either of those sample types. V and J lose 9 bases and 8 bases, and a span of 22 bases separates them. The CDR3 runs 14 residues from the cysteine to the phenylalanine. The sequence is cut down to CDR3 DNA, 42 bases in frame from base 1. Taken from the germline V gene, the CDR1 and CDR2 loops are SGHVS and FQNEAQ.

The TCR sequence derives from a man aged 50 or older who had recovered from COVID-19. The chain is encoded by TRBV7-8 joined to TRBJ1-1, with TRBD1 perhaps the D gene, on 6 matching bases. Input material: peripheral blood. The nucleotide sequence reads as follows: TGTGCCAGTTCGAGACAGACAGGCCCTTTGGAAGCTTTCTTT. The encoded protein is CASSRQTGPLEAFF.